These 2 T cell receptor beta chains share one sample of origin, sequenced in a study of T cells after posttransplantation cyclophosphamide. Profiled with immunoSEQ multiplex PCR; TCRdb holds only in-frame clones, not every one. Found here are 50,000 to 60,000 clones, 90% to 95% of them singletons; the top ten hold around 2.8%. What was sequenced was PBMCs. The receptors come from a woman aged 25 to 39 in good health and a related stem cell transplant donor.

The chain combines TRBV21-1 with TRBJ1-4; the table assigns TRBD1, which was not confirmed against the DNA. TRBV21-1 is recorded as a pseudogene. The CDR3 totals 12 residues. DNA of the CDR3: TGTGCCAGCAGCACGTACATTGAAAAACTGTTTTTT. Translated, it gives CASSTYIEKLFF.

The V call is TRBV20-1, the J call TRBJ2-5; 7 positions agree with TRBD2. The CDR3 consists of 11 residues. Germline values: CDR1 DFQATT, CDR2 SNEGSKA (reference sequence). In nucleotides, the CDR3 is TGCAGCGGGGGGAACCAAGAGACCCAGTACTTC. Amino acid sequence: CSGGNQETQYF.